These T cell receptor beta chains were read from a single sample in a study of long-term antiretroviral therapy in people with HIV. Profiling relied on immunoSEQ multiplex PCR, and the TCRdb table lists in-frame clones only, not all of them. This table has some 31,000 clones, about 98% appearing once. Sequences were derived from unsorted PBMCs, sampled 7.6 years after starting antiretroviral therapy. All receptors derive from a man aged 30-40 years with HIV. Each CDR3 is given with its conserved first and last residue. A D gene is named only where the DNA matches it firmly. Part of the rows lack a size; the others show once, few, many or a class for expanded clones.

d_call j_call v_call clone_size cdr3_aa cdr3_nt
. TRBJ2-7 TRBV2 . CASTFKPRDEQYF TGTGCCAGCACCTTTAAACCCCGGGACGAGCAGTACTTC
. TRBJ2-7 TRBV13 . CASSSGTGPYEQYF TGTGCCAGCAGCTCCGGGACTGGCCCCTACGAGCAGTACTTC
. TRBJ2-2 TRBV7-8 . CASSRAGELFF TGTGCCAGCAGCCGGGCCGGGGAGCTGTTTTTT
. TRBJ1-1 TRBV18 . CASSRTNTEAFF TGTGCCAGCTCACGTACGAACACTGAAGCTTTCTTT
. TRBJ1-2 TRBV10-3 . CASTEAYGYTF TGTGCCTCGACAGAGGCCTATGGCTACACCTTC
TRBD1 TRBJ2-7 TRBV2 . CASSFGRQGYEQYF TGTGCCAGCAGTTTTGGGAGACAGGGATACGAGCAGTACTTC
. TRBJ1-1 TRBV7-8 . CASRYRSTSLGTEAFF TGTGCCAGCAGATACCGCTCGACAAGTTTGGGCACTGAAGCTTTCTTT
. TRBJ1-2 TRBV4-3 . CASSQDGPRPYGYTF TGCGCCAGCAGCCAAGACGGCCCCCGCCCGTATGGCTACACCTTC
. TRBJ1-1 TRBV7-9 . CASSLAGGVTEAFF TGTGCCAGCAGCTTAGCCGGTGGGGTCACTGAAGCTTTCTTT
TRBD1 TRBJ1-2 TRBV5-6 . CASSPGQGAYGYTF TGTGCCAGCAGCCCAGGACAGGGGGCGTATGGCTACACCTTC
TRBD1 TRBJ1-2 TRBV27 . CASSLLGAGGDYGYTF TGTGCCAGCAGTTTATTGGGGGCAGGGGGCGACTATGGCTACACCTTC
. TRBJ1-1 TRBV13 . CASNEPGSGAFF TGTGCCAGCAACGAGCCAGGGTCTGGAGCTTTCTTT
. TRBJ2-5 TRBV7-9 . CASSLGVEETQYF TGTGCCAGCAGCTTAGGGGTCGAAGAGACCCAGTACTTC
. TRBJ2-4 TRBV21-1 . CASSKGKCRTKNIQYF TGTGCCAGCAGCAAAGGGAAGTGCCGAACCAAAAACATTCAGTACTTC
. TRBJ1-5 TRBV6-9 . CASSFLWVQPQHF TGTGCCAGCAGTTTCCTCTGGGTGCAGCCCCAGCATTTT
TRBD1 TRBJ2-7 TRBV7-9 . CASSLARDRTHEQYF TGTGCCAGCAGTCTCGCCCGGGACAGAACCCACGAGCAGTACTTC
TRBD1 TRBJ2-1 TRBV5-1 . CASSAGLGGQEGEQFF TGCGCCAGCAGCGCAGGCCTCGGGGGACAGGAAGGTGAGCAGTTCTTC
. TRBJ1-2 TRBV27 . CASSFAGVANYGYTF TGTGCCAGCAGTTTTGCGGGGGTGGCTAACTATGGCTACACCTTC
. TRBJ1-2 TRBV2 once CASKVLAGDDYGYTF TGTGCCAGCAAGGTATTAGCAGGGGATGACTATGGCTACACCTTC
TRBD2 TRBJ2-7 TRBV20-1 . CSALAGFEQYF TGCAGTGCGCTAGCGGGATTCGAGCAGTACTTC
. TRBJ1-5 TRBV6-1 . CASSEASTVWQPQHF TGTGCCAGCAGTGAAGCTTCGACCGTCTGGCAGCCCCAGCATTTT
. TRBJ2-7 TRBV6-5 . CASSPLGRRYEQYF TGTGCCAGCAGTCCCCTCGGGCGTCGATACGAGCAGTACTTC
. TRBJ2-7 TRBV27 once CASSPAVFSYEQYF TGTGCCAGCAGTCCGGCGGTCTTCTCCTACGAGCAGTACTTC